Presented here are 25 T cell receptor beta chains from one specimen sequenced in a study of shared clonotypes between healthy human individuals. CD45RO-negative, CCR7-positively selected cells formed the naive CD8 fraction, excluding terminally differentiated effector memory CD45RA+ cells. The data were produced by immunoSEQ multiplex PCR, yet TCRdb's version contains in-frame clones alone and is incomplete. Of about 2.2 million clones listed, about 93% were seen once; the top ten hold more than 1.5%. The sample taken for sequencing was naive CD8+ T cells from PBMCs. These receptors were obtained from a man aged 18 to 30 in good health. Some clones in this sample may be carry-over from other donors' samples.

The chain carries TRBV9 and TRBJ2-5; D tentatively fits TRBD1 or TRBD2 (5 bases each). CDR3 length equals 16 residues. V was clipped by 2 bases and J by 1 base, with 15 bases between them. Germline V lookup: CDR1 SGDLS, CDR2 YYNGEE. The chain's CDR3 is CASSVGTQRVQETQYF. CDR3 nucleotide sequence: TGTGCCAGCAGCGTCGGGACCCAAAGGGTCCAAGAGACCCAGTACTTC.

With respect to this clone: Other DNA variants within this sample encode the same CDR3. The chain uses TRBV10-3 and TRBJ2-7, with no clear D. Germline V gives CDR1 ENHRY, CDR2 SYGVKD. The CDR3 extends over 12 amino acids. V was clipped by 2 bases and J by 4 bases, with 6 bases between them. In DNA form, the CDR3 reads TGTGCCATCAGTGAGACTGGTTACGAGCAGTACTTC. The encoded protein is CAISETGYEQYF.

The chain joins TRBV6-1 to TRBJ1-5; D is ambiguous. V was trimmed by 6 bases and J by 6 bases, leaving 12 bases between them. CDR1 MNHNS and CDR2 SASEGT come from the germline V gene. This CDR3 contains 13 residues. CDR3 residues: CASRQILGQPQHF. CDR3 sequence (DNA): TGTGCCAGCAGGCAAATTTTGGGTCAGCCCCAGCATTTT.

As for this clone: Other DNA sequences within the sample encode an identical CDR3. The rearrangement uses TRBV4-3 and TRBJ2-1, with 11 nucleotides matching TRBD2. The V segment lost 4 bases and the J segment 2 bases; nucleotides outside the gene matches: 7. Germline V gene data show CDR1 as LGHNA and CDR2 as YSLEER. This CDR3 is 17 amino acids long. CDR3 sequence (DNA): TGCGCCAGCAGCCGAGGTCTAGCGGGAGGCACCTACAATGAGCAGTTCTTC. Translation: CASSRGLAGGTYNEQFF.

CDR3 region: CASSFGLLAGRETQYF. CDR3 DNA: TGTGCCAGCAGCTTTGGTCTGCTAGCGGGACGAGAGACCCAGTACTTC. This chain uses TRBV11-1 with TRBJ2-5, with TRBD2 matching over 9 bases. The CDR3 covers 16 residues. In germline, CDR1 is SGHAT, CDR2 FQDESV (reference sequence). V was pared by 3 bases and J by 4 bases, with 9 bases of the junction left unmatched.

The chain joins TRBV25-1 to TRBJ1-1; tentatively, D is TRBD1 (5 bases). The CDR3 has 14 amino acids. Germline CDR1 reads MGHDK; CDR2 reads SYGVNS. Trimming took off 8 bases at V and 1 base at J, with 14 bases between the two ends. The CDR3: CASYGAGTNTEAFF. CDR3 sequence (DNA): TGTGCCAGCTATGGGGCGGGAACGAACACTGAAGCTTTCTTT.

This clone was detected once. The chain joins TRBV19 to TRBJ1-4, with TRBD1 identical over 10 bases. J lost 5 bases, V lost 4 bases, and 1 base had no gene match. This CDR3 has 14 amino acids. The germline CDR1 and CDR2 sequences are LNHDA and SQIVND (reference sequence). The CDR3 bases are TGTGCCAGTAGTACGGGACAGGGGAATGAAAAACTGTTTTTT. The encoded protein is CASSTGQGNEKLFF.

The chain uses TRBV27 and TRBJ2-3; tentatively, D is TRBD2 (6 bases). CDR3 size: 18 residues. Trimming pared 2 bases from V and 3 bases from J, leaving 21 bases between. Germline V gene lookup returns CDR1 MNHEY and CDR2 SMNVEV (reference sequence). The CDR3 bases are TGTGCCAGCAGTTTAGGTGTTTTATACGGGAGCTCTACAGATACGCAGTATTTT. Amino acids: CASSLGVLYGSSTDTQYF.

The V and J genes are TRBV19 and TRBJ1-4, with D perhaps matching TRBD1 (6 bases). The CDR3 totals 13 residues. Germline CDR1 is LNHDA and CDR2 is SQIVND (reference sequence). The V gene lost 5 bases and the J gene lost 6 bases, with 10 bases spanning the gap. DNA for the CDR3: TGTGCCAGTAGTCACAGGGACTATGAAAAACTGTTTTTT. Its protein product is CASSHRDYEKLFF.

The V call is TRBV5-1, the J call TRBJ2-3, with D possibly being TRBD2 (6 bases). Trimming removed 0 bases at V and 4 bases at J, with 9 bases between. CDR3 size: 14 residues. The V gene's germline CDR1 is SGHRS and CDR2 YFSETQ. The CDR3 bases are TGCGCCAGCAGCTTGGAGGAGGGATCAGATACGCAGTATTTT. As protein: CASSLEEGSDTQYF.

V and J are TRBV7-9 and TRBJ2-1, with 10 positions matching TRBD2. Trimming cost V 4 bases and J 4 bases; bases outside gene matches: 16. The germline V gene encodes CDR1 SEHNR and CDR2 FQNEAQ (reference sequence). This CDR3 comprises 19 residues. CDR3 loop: CASSSNRGGLARVYNEQFF. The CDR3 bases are TGTGCCAGCAGCTCTAACCGTGGGGGACTAGCGAGAGTATACAATGAGCAGTTCTTC.

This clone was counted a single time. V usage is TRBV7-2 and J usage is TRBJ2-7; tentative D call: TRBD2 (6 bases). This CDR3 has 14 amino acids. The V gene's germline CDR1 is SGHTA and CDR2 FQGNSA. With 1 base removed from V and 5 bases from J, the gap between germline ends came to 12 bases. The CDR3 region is CASSLGGEGNEQYF. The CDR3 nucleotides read TGTGCCAGCAGCTTAGGGGGGGAAGGGAACGAGCAGTACTTC.

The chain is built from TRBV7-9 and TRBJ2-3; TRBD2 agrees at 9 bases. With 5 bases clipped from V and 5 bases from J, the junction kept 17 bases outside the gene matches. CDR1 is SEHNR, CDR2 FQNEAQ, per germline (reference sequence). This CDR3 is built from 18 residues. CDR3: CASSVPRSRAGGEDTQYF. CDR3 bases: TGTGCCAGCAGCGTCCCCCGGAGCAGAGCGGGGGGCGAAGATACGCAGTATTTT.

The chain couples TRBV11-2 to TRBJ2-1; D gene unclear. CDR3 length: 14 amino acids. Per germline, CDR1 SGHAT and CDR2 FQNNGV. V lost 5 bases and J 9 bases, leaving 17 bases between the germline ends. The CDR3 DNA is TGTGCCAGCAGCCTCCTCGACCTCCCCGGTGAGCAGTTCTTC. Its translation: CASSLLDLPGEQFF.

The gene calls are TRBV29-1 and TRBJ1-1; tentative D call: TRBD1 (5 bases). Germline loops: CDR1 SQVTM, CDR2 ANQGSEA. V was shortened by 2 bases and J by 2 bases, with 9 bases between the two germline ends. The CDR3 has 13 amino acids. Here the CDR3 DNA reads TGCAGCGTTGAATGGGGCAGAAACACTGAAGCTTTCTTT. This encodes CSVEWGRNTEAFF.

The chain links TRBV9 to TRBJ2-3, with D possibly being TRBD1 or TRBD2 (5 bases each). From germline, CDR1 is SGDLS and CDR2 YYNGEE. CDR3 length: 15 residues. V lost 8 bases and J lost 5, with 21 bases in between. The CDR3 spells CASTRDDMRLDTQYF. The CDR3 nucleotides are TGTGCCAGTACGAGGGACGATATGCGCCTAGATACGCAGTATTTT. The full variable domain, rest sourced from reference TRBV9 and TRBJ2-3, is DSGVTQTPKHLITATGQRVTLRCSPRSGDLSVYWYQQSLDQGLQFLIQYYNGEERAKGNILERFSAQQFPDLHSELNLSSLELGDSALYFCASTRDDMRLDTQYFGPGTRLTVL.

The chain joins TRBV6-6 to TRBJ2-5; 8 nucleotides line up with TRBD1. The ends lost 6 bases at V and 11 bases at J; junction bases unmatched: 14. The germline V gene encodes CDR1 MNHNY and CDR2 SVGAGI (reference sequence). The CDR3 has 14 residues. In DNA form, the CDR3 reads TGTGCCAGCAGCCCTGACAGGGGCGCGGAAGAGCAGTACTTC. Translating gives CASSPDRGAEEQYF.

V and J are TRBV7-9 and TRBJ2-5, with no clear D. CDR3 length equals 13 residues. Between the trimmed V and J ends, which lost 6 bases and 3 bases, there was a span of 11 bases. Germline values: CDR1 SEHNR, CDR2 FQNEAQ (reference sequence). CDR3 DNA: TGTGCCAGCAGACCCGCGCCCGAAGAGACCCAGTACTTC. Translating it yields CASRPAPEETQYF.

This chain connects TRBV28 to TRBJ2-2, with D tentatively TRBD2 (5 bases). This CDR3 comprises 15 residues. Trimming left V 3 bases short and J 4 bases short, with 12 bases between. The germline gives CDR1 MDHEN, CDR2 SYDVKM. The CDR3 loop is CASSFGYAGTGELFF. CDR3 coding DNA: TGTGCCAGCAGTTTCGGGTACGCGGGCACCGGGGAGCTGTTTTTT.

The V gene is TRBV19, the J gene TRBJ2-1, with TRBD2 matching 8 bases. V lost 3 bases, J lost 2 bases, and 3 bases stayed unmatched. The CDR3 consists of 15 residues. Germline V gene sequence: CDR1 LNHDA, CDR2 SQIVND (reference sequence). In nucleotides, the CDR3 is TGTGCCAGTAGTATTAGCGGGATCCCCTACAATGAGCAGTTCTTC. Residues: CASSISGIPYNEQFF.

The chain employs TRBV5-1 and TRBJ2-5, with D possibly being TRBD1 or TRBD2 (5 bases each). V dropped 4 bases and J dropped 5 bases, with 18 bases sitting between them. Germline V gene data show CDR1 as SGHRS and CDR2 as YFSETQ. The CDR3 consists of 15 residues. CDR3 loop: CASSHDRRREETQYF. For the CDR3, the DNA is TGCGCCAGCAGCCACGACAGACGAAGGGAGGAGACCCAGTACTTC.

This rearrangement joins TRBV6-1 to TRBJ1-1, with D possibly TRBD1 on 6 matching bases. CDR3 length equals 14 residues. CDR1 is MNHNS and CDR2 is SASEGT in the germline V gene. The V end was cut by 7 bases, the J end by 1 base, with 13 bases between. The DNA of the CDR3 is TGTGCCAGCACGTATTACAGGGAGAACACTGAAGCTTTCTTT. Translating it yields CASTYYRENTEAFF.

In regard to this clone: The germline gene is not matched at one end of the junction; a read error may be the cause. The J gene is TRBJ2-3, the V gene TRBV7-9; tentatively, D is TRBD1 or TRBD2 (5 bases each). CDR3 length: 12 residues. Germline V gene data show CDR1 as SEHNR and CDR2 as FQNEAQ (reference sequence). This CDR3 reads CASSQFAGDRQF. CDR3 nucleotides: TGTGCCAGCAGCCAATTCGCTGGGGACCGCCAATTT.

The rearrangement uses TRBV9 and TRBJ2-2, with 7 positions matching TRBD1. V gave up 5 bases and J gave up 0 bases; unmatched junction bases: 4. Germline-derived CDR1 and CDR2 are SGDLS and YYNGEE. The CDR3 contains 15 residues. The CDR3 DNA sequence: TGTGCCAGCAGGGGACAGCCCCCGAACACCGGGGAGCTGTTTTTT. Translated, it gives CASRGQPPNTGELFF.

The CDR3, as DNA: TGTGCCAGCAGTTACGGAGGCCAAACCTACGAGCAGTACTTC. This translates into CASSYGGQTYEQYF. The chain is built from TRBV6-6 and TRBJ2-7, with D perhaps TRBD2 (5 bases). The germline CDR1 and CDR2 sequences are MNHNY and SVGAGI (reference sequence). The CDR3 totals 14 residues. V lost 2 bases and J 2 bases, leaving 10 bases between the germline ends.